This is a list of T cell receptor beta chains from one sample in a study of blood T cell repertoires in COVID-19. TCRdb's table, derived via immunoSEQ multiplex PCR, lists solely in-frame clones and lacks some. Of tens of thousands of clones in the sample, roughly 80% are singletons; the top ten hold roughly 4.7%. Material for sequencing was peripheral blood. The receptors come from a woman aged 55-70 years with acute or convalescent COVID-19. CDR3s include the opening cysteine and the closing phenylalanine or tryptophan. The order of the fields is V gene, clone size, J gene, D gene, CDR3 protein, CDR3 DNA. D genes are given only for firm matches. Some rows have no size entry. The others give once, few or many, or a class for an expanded clone.

v_call: TRBV6-5
clone_size: -
j_call: TRBJ1-5
d_call: -
cdr3_aa: CASSSTDQPQHF
cdr3_nt: TGTGCCAGCAGTTCGACAGATCAGCCCCAGCATTTT

v_call: TRBV7-8
clone_size: -
j_call: TRBJ2-3
d_call: -
cdr3_aa: CASSIRGRTDTQYF
cdr3_nt: TGTGCCAGCAGCATCCGGGGGAGGACAGATACGCAGTATTTT

v_call: TRBV5-1
clone_size: -
j_call: TRBJ1-2
d_call: TRBD1
cdr3_aa: CASSLEVRGPGYGYTF
cdr3_nt: TGCGCCAGCAGCTTGGAAGTGAGGGGGCCTGGCTATGGCTACACCTTC

v_call: TRBV20-1
clone_size: -
j_call: TRBJ1-5
d_call: -
cdr3_aa: CSASRGYRQPNQPQHF
cdr3_nt: TGCAGTGCTAGTAGGGGGTACCGACAGCCCAATCAGCCCCAGCATTTT

v_call: TRBV19
clone_size: -
j_call: TRBJ1-2
d_call: TRBD1
cdr3_aa: CASSIGVSDRAFGGYTF
cdr3_nt: TGTGCCAGTAGTATAGGAGTTTCGGACAGGGCCTTTGGTGGCTACACCTTC

v_call: TRBV2
clone_size: once
j_call: TRBJ1-1
d_call: -
cdr3_aa: CASRSGLDFGTEAFF
cdr3_nt: TGTGCCAGTCGGTCAGGGTTGGATTTTGGCACTGAAGCTTTCTTT

v_call: TRBV25-1
clone_size: -
j_call: TRBJ2-7
d_call: TRBD1
cdr3_aa: CAAGQGYDEQYF
cdr3_nt: TGTGCCGCCGGACAGGGGTATGACGAGCAGTACTTC

v_call: TRBV10-3
clone_size: -
j_call: TRBJ2-2
d_call: -
cdr3_aa: CAISGADPTGELFF
cdr3_nt: TGTGCCATCAGTGGGGCAGACCCCACCGGGGAGCTGTTTTTT

v_call: TRBV5-1
clone_size: -
j_call: TRBJ1-2
d_call: -
cdr3_aa: CASSPSGDPYGYTF
cdr3_nt: TGCGCCAGCAGCCCATCGGGAGATCCCTATGGCTACACCTTC

v_call: TRBV2
clone_size: -
j_call: TRBJ2-2
d_call: TRBD2
cdr3_aa: CASRSSGVSGELFF
cdr3_nt: TGTGCCAGCAGATCTAGCGGGGTATCCGGGGAGCTGTTTTTT

v_call: TRBV20-1
clone_size: few
j_call: TRBJ1-2
d_call: TRBD1
cdr3_aa: CLLGTAYGYTF
cdr3_nt: TGCCTACTTGGGACAGCGTATGGCTACACCTTC